This entry lists 24 T cell receptor beta chains sequenced from one sample in a study of a mutant IDH1 vaccine in newly diagnosed glioma. Some clones are missing from TCRdb's copy, which holds only in-frame ones; the method was immunoSEQ multiplex PCR. The sample contains some 58,000 clones, about four fifths of which appear only once. These TCRs' antigens remain unknown. Time point indicated: week 35, safety follow-up. In the vaccine, a single dose held 300 ug of the mutant IDH1 20-mer peptide, along with topical imiquimod. The sample was PBMCs, taken from a glioma patient whose treatment included an IDH1 peptide vaccine. These receptors were taken from a man aged 35 to 55 with glioma.

This clone was counted once. DNA for the CDR3: TGTGCCAGCAGCCAAGATCGCGGGACCGCGTTTTTGACCCAGTACTTC. Its protein is CASSQDRGTAFLTQYF. V and J are TRBV14 and TRBJ2-5, with a tentative D call TRBD2 (6 bases). The CDR3 has 16 residues. In germline, CDR1 is SGHDN, CDR2 FVKESK. V was trimmed by 0 bases and J by 7 bases, leaving 18 bases between them.

V and J are TRBV2 and TRBJ2-3; D unclear. The germline CDR1 and CDR2 sequences are SNHLY and FYNNEI. CDR3 size: 17 residues. V lost 6 bases to trimming and J lost 2 bases, with 21 bases between them. The CDR3 DNA reads TGTGCCAGCAGCCACGATAGGAAGGGCCGGAACACAGATACGCAGTATTTT. Its translation is CASSHDRKGRNTDTQYF. Full variable domain (remainder filled in from reference TRBV2 and TRBJ2-3): EPEVTQTPSHQVTQMGQEVILRCVPISNHLYFYWYRQILGQKVEFLVSFYNNEISEKSEIFDDQFSVERPDGSNFTLKIRSTKLEDSAMYFCASSHDRKGRNTDTQYFGPGTRLTVL.

The CDR3 loop is CASSLDGGREAFF. CDR3 DNA sequence: TGCGCCAGCAGCTTGGATGGGGGGCGCGAAGCTTTCTTT. The gene calls are TRBV5-1 and TRBJ1-1; the D gene is possibly TRBD1 (6 bases). The CDR3 sequence is 13 residues long. With 0 bases removed from V and 8 bases from J, the gap between germline ends came to 11 bases. Germline loops: CDR1 SGHRS, CDR2 YFSETQ.

The rearrangement uses TRBV7-2 and TRBJ1-2; TRBD1 matches at 9 bases. CDR1 SGHTA and CDR2 FQGNSA come from the germline V gene. CDR3 size: 14 residues. Germline trimming cut 3 bases from V and 8 bases from J; bases unmatched to any gene: 7. This CDR3 is CASSFEGQGSGYTF. The DNA for the CDR3 is TGTGCCAGCAGCTTCGAGGGACAGGGAAGCGGCTACACCTTC.

This chain connects TRBV21-1 to TRBJ2-7. TRBV21-1 is marked as a pseudogene. The CDR3 runs 15 residues. Here the CDR3 reads CASSKEGRHVHEQYF. CDR3 DNA sequence: TGTGCCAGCAGCAAAGAGGGGAGACACGTCCACGAGCAGTACTTC.

V is TRBV6-1 and J is TRBJ2-5; 7 positions agree with TRBD1. Germline CDR1 and CDR2: MNHNS and SASEGT. The CDR3 has 15 residues. V trimming: 6 bases; J trimming: 4 bases; junction bases outside the gene matches: 11. CDR3 protein: CASSPSGTAPETQYF. Written as DNA, the CDR3 is TGTGCCAGCAGCCCATCCGGGACAGCCCCAGAGACCCAGTACTTC.

V usage is TRBV18 and J usage is TRBJ2-3; 7 positions agree with TRBD1. The V segment lost 8 bases and the J segment 1 base; nucleotides outside the gene matches: 6. In germline, CDR1 is KGHSH, CDR2 LQKENI. This CDR3 region has 14 residues. CDR3 DNA sequence: TGTGCCAGCCACAGGGGAATTCGCACAGATACGCAGTATTTT. Translating it yields CASHRGIRTDTQYF.

The chain combines TRBV6-1 with TRBJ2-3, with D hard to call. This CDR3 is 15 amino acids long. Germline lookup yields CDR1 MNHNS and CDR2 SASEGT. V was clipped by 4 bases and J by 2 bases, with 13 bases between them. CDR3 nucleotide sequence: TGTGCCAGCAGTGTCCCCCGGGCCTCCACAGATACGCAGTATTTT. Residues: CASSVPRASTDTQYF.

CDR3 protein: CASSRRGDSNQPQHF. Written as DNA, the CDR3 is TGTGCCAGCAGCCGACGGGGGGACAGCAATCAGCCCCAGCATTTT. V is TRBV7-2 and J is TRBJ1-5; TRBD1 might be the D (5 bases). Germline loops: CDR1 SGHTA, CDR2 FQGNSA. The CDR3 has 15 amino acids. With 5 bases removed from V and 1 base from J, the gap between germline ends came to 12 bases.

The chain couples TRBV6-4 to TRBJ1-1; perhaps TRBD1 as D (5 bases). Germline loops: CDR1 MRHNA, CDR2 SNTAGT. Trimming took 2 bases from V and 3 from J, leaving 10 bases between them. CDR3 length: 14 amino acids. In DNA, the CDR3 is TGTGCCAGCAGTGACGCCCTAGGGGACACTGAAGCTTTCTTT. Amino acids: CASSDALGDTEAFF.

The CDR3 loop reads CASSRESSYNSPLHF. DNA of the CDR3: TGTGCCAGCAGCAGAGAGAGCTCCTATAATTCACCCCTCCACTTT. The gene calls are TRBV11-3 and TRBJ1-6; D uncertain. The CDR3 length is 15 residues. The V gene lost 5 bases and the J gene lost 0 bases, with 8 bases spanning the gap. Germline V gene data show CDR1 as SGHNT and CDR2 as YENEEA.

The chain links TRBV6-5 to TRBJ1-3; D unclear. Looked up from germline, CDR1 is MNHEY and CDR2 is SVGAGI. Trimming removed 4 bases at V and 2 bases at J, with 15 bases between. The CDR3 length is 16 residues. The CDR3 nucleotides are TGTGCCAGCAGTTCTACCCCACTACCACCTGGAAACACCATATATTTT. It is translated as CASSSTPLPPGNTIYF.

This clone was picked up one time. The chain carries TRBV28 and TRBJ1-5, with TRBD1 matching 8 bases. The CDR3 sequence is 14 residues long. V trimming: 6 bases; J trimming: 6 bases; junction bases outside the gene matches: 7. The germline V gene has CDR1 MDHEN and CDR2 SYDVKM. The CDR3 sequence: CASRRTGLIQPQHF. Written as DNA, the CDR3 is TGTGCCAGCAGAAGGACAGGGTTGATTCAGCCCCAGCATTTT. The full variable domain, rest sourced from reference TRBV28 and TRBJ1-5, is DVKVTQSSRYLVKRTGEKVFLECVQDMDHENMFWYRQDPGLGLRLIYFSYDVKMKEKGDIPEGYSVSREKKERFSLILESASTNQTSMYLCASRRTGLIQPQHFGDGTRLSIL.

The chain couples TRBV28 to TRBJ2-2, with D possibly called TRBD1 or TRBD2 (6 bases each). The CDR3 extends over 17 amino acids. V lost 6 bases and J lost 1, with 18 bases in between. The germline CDR1 and CDR2 sequences are MDHEN and SYDVKM. The CDR3 DNA reads as TGTGCCAGCAGCCGCCGAAATCGGGGGCGGAACACCGGGGAGCTGTTTTTT. It specifies CASSRRNRGRNTGELFF.

The chain recombines TRBV10-3 with TRBJ2-5, with 8 bases identical to TRBD1. The end of the DNA is better explained by TRBJ2-7, so the J call may be wrong. Germline CDR1 is ENHRY and CDR2 is SYGVKD. The CDR3 has 13 amino acids. This CDR3 is CATGQGGTYEQYF. In DNA, the CDR3 is TGTGCCACTGGACAGGGAGGTACCTACGAGCAGTACTTC.

The V and J genes are TRBV23-1 and TRBJ2-7; TRBD1 aligns across 7 bases. TRBV23-1 is given ORF status, its function remaining uncertain. The CDR3 extends over 14 amino acids. V trimming: 0 bases; J trimming: 5 bases; junction bases outside the gene matches: 4. The CDR3 DNA follows: TGCGCCAGCAGTCAATCGGGACAGAAGAACGAGCAGTACTTC. Translation gives CASSQSGQKNEQYF.

This chain's CDR3 is CASSPARVGNSPLHF. In DNA form, the CDR3 reads TGTGCCAGCTCACCCGCCAGAGTTGGGAATTCACCCCTCCACTTT. The J gene is TRBJ1-6, the V gene TRBV18; D not certain. Germline V gene sequence: CDR1 KGHSH, CDR2 LQKENI. V was pared by 3 bases and J by 7 bases, with 13 bases between. The CDR3 spans 15 residues. Filled out from reference TRBV18 and TRBJ1-6, the complete variable domain reads NAGVMQNPRHLVRRRGQEARLRCSPMKGHSHVYWYRQLPEEGLKFMVYLQKENIIDESGMPKERFSAEFPKEGPSILRIQQVVRGDSAAYFCASSPARVGNSPLHFGNGTRLTVT.

The CDR3 loop reads CASSQPGQGNTEAFF. The DNA for the CDR3 is TGCGCCAGCAGCCAACCCGGACAGGGGAACACTGAAGCTTTCTTT. The chain links TRBV4-3 to TRBJ1-1; 8 bases agree with TRBD1. The ends lost 2 bases at V and 1 base at J; junction bases unmatched: 3. The CDR3 totals 15 residues. CDR1 is LGHNA, CDR2 YSLEER, per germline.

J is TRBJ1-4 and V is TRBV30; 8 bases map to TRBD1. Unmatched junction bases numbered 4, after V lost 1 base and J lost 6 bases. The germline gives CDR1 GTSNPN, CDR2 SVGIG (reference sequence). The CDR3 spans 14 residues. The CDR3 nucleotides are TGTGCCTGGAGTGCCTCGGACAGGGATGAAAAACTGTTTTTT. This encodes CAWSASDRDEKLFF.

The V gene is TRBV9, the J gene TRBJ1-1; no definite D call. V dropped 1 base and J dropped 2 bases, with 9 bases sitting between them. The CDR3 has 14 residues. The germline V gene has CDR1 SGDLS and CDR2 YYNGEE. The CDR3 sequence is CASSVPSDNTEAFF. CDR3 in DNA: TGTGCCAGCAGCGTACCCTCAGACAACACTGAAGCTTTCTTT.

The rearrangement joins TRBV6-1 to TRBJ2-5, with D perhaps TRBD1 (6 bases). This CDR3 has 13 residues. Germline CDR1 is MNHNS and CDR2 is SASEGT. V gave up 6 bases and J gave up 5 bases, with 13 bases separating them. DNA of the CDR3: TGTGCCAGCAGGGCCCTTAGGGGGGAGACCCAGTACTTC. Encoded protein: CASRALRGETQYF.

V and J are TRBV7-9 and TRBJ2-1; 12 bases align to TRBD2. Trimming at V came to 4 bases and at J to 4 bases, leaving 11 bases not matched to a gene. CDR1 and CDR2 (germline): SEHNR, FQNEAQ (reference sequence). The CDR3 loop spans 18 amino acids. CDR3 DNA: TGTGCCAGCAGCTCTCCGACTAGCGGGGGATCGCGTTACAATGAGCAGTTCTTC. It translates to CASSSPTSGGSRYNEQFF. The full variable domain, in which reference TRBV7-9 and TRBJ2-1 provide the parts outside the CDR3, is DTGVSQNPRHKITKRGQNVTFRCDPISEHNRLYWYRQTLGQGPEFLTYFQNEAQLEKSRLLSDRFSAERPKGSFSTLEIQRTEQGDSAMYLCASSSPTSGGSRYNEQFFGPGTRLTVL.

The chain couples TRBV9 to TRBJ2-3; 10 bases match TRBD2. J lost 1 base, V lost 2 bases, and 1 base had no gene match. The CDR3 totals 15 residues. Germline CDR1 and CDR2: SGDLS and YYNGEE. For the CDR3, the DNA is TGTGCCAGCAGCGTCCTAGCGGGAGGCACAGATACGCAGTATTTT. Translation gives CASSVLAGGTDTQYF.

J is TRBJ2-3 and V is TRBV9, with 7 bases lining up with TRBD2. With 3 bases clipped from V and 0 bases from J, the junction kept 10 bases outside the gene matches. CDR1 is SGDLS and CDR2 is YYNGEE in the germline V gene. The CDR3 extends over 17 amino acids. The CDR3 region is CASSAVGGRASTDTQYF. The CDR3 region has the DNA TGTGCCAGCAGCGCGGTGGGCGGGAGAGCGAGCACAGATACGCAGTATTTT.